Listed below are T cell receptor beta chains from one sample, sequenced in a study of cytomegalovirus exposure and HLA in healthy donors. TCRdb's copy holds only in-frame clones and misses some; the assay was immunoSEQ multiplex PCR. Of roughly 140,000 clones detected, around 78% appear once; the ten largest clones hold less than 3.5%. The sample comprised PBMCs. The source is a man in his forties or fifties in good health and CMV-seropositive. CDR3s include the opening cysteine and the closing phenylalanine or tryptophan. D genes are given only for firm matches. Some rows have no size entry. The others give once, few or many, or a class for an expanded clone.

d_call	clone_size	v_call	j_call	cdr3_aa	cdr3_nt
.	.	TRBV19	TRBJ1-2	CASIPTRAPTLNYGYTF	TGTGCCAGTATCCCGACTCGCGCCCCTACTCTGAACTATGGCTACACCTTC
.	.	TRBV7-2	TRBJ2-7	CASSLVKDHYEQYF	TGTGCCAGCAGCTTAGTCAAGGATCACTACGAGCAGTACTTC
.	.	TRBV7-2	TRBJ2-7	CASSLMKELPYEQYF	TGTGCCAGCAGCTTGATGAAGGAACTACCGTACGAGCAGTACTTC
TRBD1	.	TRBV4-1	TRBJ2-3	CASSQDHRGGVDTQYF	TGCGCCAGCAGCCAAGATCACAGGGGTGGAGTAGATACGCAGTATTTT
TRBD1	.	TRBV7-3	TRBJ2-2	CASSAPGQGASGELFF	TGTGCCAGCAGCGCCCCGGGACAGGGGGCCAGCGGGGAGCTGTTTTTT
TRBD2	.	TRBV30	TRBJ2-7	CAWSPGGGIWQYF	TGTGCCTGGAGCCCGGGGGGGGGTATCTGGCAGTACTTC
.	.	TRBV5-4	TRBJ2-3	CASSSGQRLSTDTQYF	TGTGCCAGCAGCAGCGGACAGAGACTAAGCACAGATACGCAGTATTTT
TRBD2	.	TRBV27	TRBJ2-2	CASSLSSYSGGTGNTGELFF	TGTGCCAGCAGTTTATCTTCGTATTCGGGAGGGACGGGGAACACCGGGGAGCTGTTTTTT
.	.	TRBV28	TRBJ1-1	CASRPGQMNTKAFF	TGTGCCAGCAGACCGGGACAAATGAACACCAAAGCTTTCTTT
.	.	TRBV5-5	TRBJ2-5	CASSLSTGNQETQYF	TGTGCCAGCAGCTTGAGTACGGGTAACCAAGAGACCCAGTACTTC
TRBD1	few	TRBV6-5	TRBJ1-2	CASSYSGQGGYGYTF	TGTGCCAGCAGTTACTCGGGACAGGGAGGCTATGGCTACACCTTC
.	.	TRBV5-5	TRBJ2-1	CASSLGGRANEQFF	TGTGCCAGCAGCTTGGGAGGCAGGGCGAATGAGCAGTTCTTC
.	.	TRBV7-2	TRBJ1-2	CASSLIPGNYGYTF	TGTGCCAGCAGCTTGATACCAGGGAACTATGGCTACACCTTC
.	.	TRBV29-1	TRBJ2-5	CSGGLDQETQYF	TGCAGCGGCGGACTGGACCAAGAGACCCAGTACTTC
.	few	TRBV7-8	TRBJ2-4	CASSPREAKNIQYF	TGTGCCAGCAGCCCGCGGGAAGCCAAAAACATTCAGTACTTC
.	few	TRBV7-2	TRBJ1-5	CASSQTGIGQPQHF	TGTGCCAGCAGCCAAACAGGGATCGGACAGCCCCAGCATTTT
.	.	TRBV7-8	TRBJ2-1	CASSLGGNSPYNEQFF	TGTGCCAGCAGCTTAGGAGGGAACTCCCCCTACAATGAGCAGTTCTTC
TRBD2	.	TRBV7-9	TRBJ2-3	CASSSGLAGATDTQYF	TGTGCCAGCAGCTCGGGACTAGCGGGGGCCACAGATACGCAGTATTTT
.	.	TRBV7-9	TRBJ2-3	CASSPLTSTDTQYF	TGTGCCAGCAGCCCGCTCACTAGCACAGATACGCAGTATTTT
TRBD2	.	TRBV7-6	TRBJ2-7	CASSLGSGTNRAEQYF	TGTGCCAGCAGCTTAGGGTCCGGGACTAATAGGGCCGAGCAGTACTTC
.	.	TRBV6-1	TRBJ1-1	CASSSRPRDTEAFF	TGTGCCAGCAGTTCACGCCCCCGGGACACTGAAGCTTTCTTT
.	.	TRBV6-6	TRBJ1-2	CASSSTGPGNGYTF	TGTGCCAGCAGTTCGACAGGCCCGGGGAATGGCTACACCTTC
.	.	TRBV2	TRBJ2-5	CASSRDNGEETQYF	TGTGCCAGCAGCCGGGACAATGGAGAAGAGACCCAGTACTTC
TRBD2	.	TRBV4-2	TRBJ2-3	CASSRKTGGSLAGGTDTQYF	TGTGCCAGCAGCCGAAAGACTGGGGGGTCACTAGCGGGAGGGACAGATACGCAGTATTTT
TRBD2	.	TRBV9	TRBJ2-1	CASSPRRTSEYPYNEQFF	TGTGCCAGCAGCCCAAGACGGACTAGCGAATACCCTTACAATGAGCAGTTCTTC
.	.	TRBV19	TRBJ2-7	CASSMGGDGRYEQYF	TGTGCCAGTAGTATGGGGGGAGATGGTCGCTACGAGCAGTACTTC
.	.	TRBV9	TRBJ2-3	CASSPSGPSTDTQYF	TGTGCCAGCAGCCCGAGCGGGCCTAGCACAGATACGCAGTATTTT
TRBD2	.	TRBV4-1	TRBJ2-3	CASSQDGTSGRTDTQYF	TGCGCCAGCAGCCAAGACGGGACTAGCGGTAGAACAGATACGCAGTATTTT
TRBD1	.	TRBV30	TRBJ2-2	CAWSPPFGTGGNAGELFF	TGTGCCTGGAGTCCCCCTTTCGGGACAGGCGGGAATGCCGGGGAGCTGTTTTTT